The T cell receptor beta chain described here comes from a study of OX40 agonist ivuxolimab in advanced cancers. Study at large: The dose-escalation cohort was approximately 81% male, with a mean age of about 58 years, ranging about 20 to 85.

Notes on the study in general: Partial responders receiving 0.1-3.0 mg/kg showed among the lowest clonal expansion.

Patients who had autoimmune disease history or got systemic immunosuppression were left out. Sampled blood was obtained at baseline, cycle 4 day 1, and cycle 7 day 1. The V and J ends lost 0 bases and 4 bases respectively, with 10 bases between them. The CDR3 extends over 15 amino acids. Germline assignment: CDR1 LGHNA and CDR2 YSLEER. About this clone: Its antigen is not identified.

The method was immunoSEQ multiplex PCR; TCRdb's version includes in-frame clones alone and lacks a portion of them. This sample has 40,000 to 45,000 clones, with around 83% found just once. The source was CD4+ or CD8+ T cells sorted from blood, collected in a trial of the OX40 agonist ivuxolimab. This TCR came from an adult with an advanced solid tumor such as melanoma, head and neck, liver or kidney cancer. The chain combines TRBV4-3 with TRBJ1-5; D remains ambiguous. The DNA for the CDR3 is TGCGCCAGCAGCCAAGAAAGAGCTTTAAATCAGCCCCAGCATTTT. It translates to CASSQERALNQPQHF.